This T cell receptor beta chain was retrieved from a study of T cell responses to AZD1222 COVID-19 vaccine. For the study at large: Pooled samples include second doses given at about 4 or 12 weeks. Study-wide points: Within unmutated variant regions lay the reported targets of nearly half of spike-specific TCRs. White British donors predominated, females outnumbered males, and clonal diversity was possibly underestimated. A rise in Spike-specific TCR breadth and depth followed two AZD1222 doses.

The method was immunoSEQ multiplex PCR; TCRdb's version includes in-frame clones alone and lacks a portion of them. The sample consists of approximately 190,000 clones, 80% to 95% of them appearing once. Looked up from germline, CDR1 is LGHNA and CDR2 is YSLEER. With V trimmed by 1 base and J by 5 bases, 14 bases remained unmatched. The CDR3 loop spans 19 amino acids. With respect to this clone: The antigen is unknown.

This TCR was recovered from an adult in good health. This sequence joins TRBV4-3 and TRBJ2-2, with 9 positions matching TRBD2. This sample comprised peripheral blood, obtained on day 0 of AZD1222 vaccination. CDR3 DNA sequence: TGCGCCAGCAGCCAAGCTGGGCCTAGCGGGACGGGGTCTACCGGGGAGCTGTTTTTT. Translating gives CASSQAGPSGTGSTGELFF.